Reported below is one TCR beta chain. This sample is part of a study of technical replicates of blood from a few donors. Assay: immunoSEQ multiplex PCR; the TCRdb copy retains only in-frame clones and omits some. The repertoire holds around 83,000 clones, about 92% seen once, with about 0.23% in the top ten. The CDR3 extends over 14 amino acids. Germline lookup yields CDR1 SGHNT and CDR2 YYREEE (reference sequence). J lost 4 bases, V lost 4 bases, and 5 bases had no gene match. Sequenced sample: T cells isolated from PBMCs. This chain uses TRBV5-4 with TRBJ1-3; TRBD1 matches at 7 bases. This TCR was sampled from a human donor in good health. In DNA, the CDR3 is TGTGCCAGCAGCCGGGGACAGCAAGGAAACACCATATATTTT. It yields the protein CASSRGQQGNTIYF. The full variable domain, completed using reference TRBV5-4 and TRBJ1-3, is ETGVTQSPTHLIKTRGQQVTLRCSSQSGHNTVSWYQQALGQGPQFIFQYYREEENGRGNFPPRFSGLQFPNYSSELNVNALELDDSALYLCASSRGQQGNTIYFGEGSWLTVV.